Below, one TCR beta chain is given with its context. This entry comes from a study of blood T cell repertoires in COVID-19. The participants were between roughly 18 and 90 years old and came from 24 US areas. Germline V CDR1 and CDR2: SGHVS, FQNEAQ. Trimming took off 4 bases at V and 0 bases at J, with 13 bases between the two ends. The length of the CDR3 is 15 residues. Clones were sequenced by immunoSEQ multiplex PCR, and TCRdb holds only the in-frame ones, with some missing. The sample shows over 350,000 clones, roughly 88% of them seen only once. The V call is TRBV7-8, the J call TRBJ2-7, with a tentative D call TRBD1 (6 bases). This receptor was obtained from a woman in her 30s with acute COVID-19. The specimen was PBMCs or T cells enriched from blood (not recorded which). CDR3 nucleotides: TGTGCCAGCAGCTCCGGACAGTGGAGCTCCTACGAGCAGTACTTC. Amino acid sequence: CASSSGQWSSYEQYF.